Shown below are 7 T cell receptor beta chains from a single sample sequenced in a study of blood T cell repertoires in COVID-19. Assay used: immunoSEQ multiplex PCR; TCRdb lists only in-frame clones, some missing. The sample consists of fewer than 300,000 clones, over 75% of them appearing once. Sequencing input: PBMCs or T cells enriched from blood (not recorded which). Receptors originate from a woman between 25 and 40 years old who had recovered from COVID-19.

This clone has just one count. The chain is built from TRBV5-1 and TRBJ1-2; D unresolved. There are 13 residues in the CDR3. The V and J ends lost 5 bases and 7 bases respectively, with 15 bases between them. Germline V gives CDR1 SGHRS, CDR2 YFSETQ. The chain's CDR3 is CASRVNSGGGYTF. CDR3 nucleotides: TGCGCCAGCAGGGTAAACAGTGGTGGTGGCTACACCTTC.

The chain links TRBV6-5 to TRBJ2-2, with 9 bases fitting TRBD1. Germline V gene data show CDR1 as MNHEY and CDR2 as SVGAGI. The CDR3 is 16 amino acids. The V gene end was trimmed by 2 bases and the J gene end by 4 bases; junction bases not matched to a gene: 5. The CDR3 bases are TGTGCCAGCAGTTACGGACAGGGGAGGGTCACCGGGGAGCTGTTTTTT. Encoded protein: CASSYGQGRVTGELFF.

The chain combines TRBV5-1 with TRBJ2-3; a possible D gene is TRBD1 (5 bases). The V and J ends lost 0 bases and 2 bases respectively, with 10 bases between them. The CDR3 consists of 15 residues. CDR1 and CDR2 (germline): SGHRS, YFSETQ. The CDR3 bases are TGCGCCAGCAGCTTGGCAGGGATCCCCACAGATACGCAGTATTTT. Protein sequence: CASSLAGIPTDTQYF.

This CDR3 is CATSDSRTGSYQPQHF. CDR3 nucleotide sequence: TGTGCCACCAGTGATTCCCGGACAGGGTCTTATCAGCCCCAGCATTTT. The chain has TRBV24-1 and TRBJ1-5; 8 bases agree with TRBD1. Germline-derived CDR1 and CDR2 are KGHDR and SFDVKD. This CDR3 region has 16 residues. The ends lost 2 bases at V and 5 bases at J; junction bases unmatched: 7.

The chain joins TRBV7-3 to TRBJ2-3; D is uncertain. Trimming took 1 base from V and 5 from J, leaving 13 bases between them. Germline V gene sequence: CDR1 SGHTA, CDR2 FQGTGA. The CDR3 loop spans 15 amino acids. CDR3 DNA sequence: TGTGCCAGCAGCTTAAATCCCCGGCCGGGAGATACGCAGTATTTT. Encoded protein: CASSLNPRPGDTQYF.

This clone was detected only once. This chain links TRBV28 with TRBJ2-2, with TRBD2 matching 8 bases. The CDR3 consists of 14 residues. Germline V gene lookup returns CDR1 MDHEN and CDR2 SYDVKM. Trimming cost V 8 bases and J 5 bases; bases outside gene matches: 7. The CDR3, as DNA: TGTGCCAGCGCAGCGGGAGTTACTACCGGGGAGCTGTTTTTT. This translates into CASAAGVTTGELFF. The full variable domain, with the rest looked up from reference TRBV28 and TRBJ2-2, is DVKVTQSSRYLVKRTGEKVFLECVQDMDHENMFWYRQDPGLGLRLIYFSYDVKMKEKGDIPEGYSVSREKKERFSLILESASTNQTSMYLCASAAGVTTGELFFGEGSRLTVL.

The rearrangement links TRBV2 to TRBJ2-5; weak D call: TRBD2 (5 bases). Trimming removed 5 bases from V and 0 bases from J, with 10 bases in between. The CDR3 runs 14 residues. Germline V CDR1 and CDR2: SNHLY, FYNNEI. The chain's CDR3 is CASSLSVYQETQYF. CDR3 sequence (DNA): TGTGCCAGCAGTCTTAGCGTGTACCAAGAGACCCAGTACTTC. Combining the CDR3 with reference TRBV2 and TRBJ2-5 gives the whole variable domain EPEVTQTPSHQVTQMGQEVILRCVPISNHLYFYWYRQILGQKVEFLVSFYNNEISEKSEIFDDQFSVERPDGSNFTLKIRSTKLEDSAMYFCASSLSVYQETQYFGPGTRLLVL.